Given below is one TCR beta chain in context. The CDR3 is made up of 15 amino acids. Germline CDR1 MDHEN, CDR2 SYDVKM. V gave up 3 bases and J gave up 7 bases, with 15 bases separating them. These data are taken from a study of cytomegalovirus exposure and HLA in healthy donors. TCRdb keeps only in-frame clones here, not all; method: immunoSEQ multiplex PCR. Found here are approximately 140,000 clones, around 88% of them singletons; the top ten hold approximately 7.5%. The chain has TRBV28 and TRBJ2-2; the D gene is possibly TRBD1 (7 bases). This TCR was recovered from a woman in her late teens or twenties in good health and CMV-seropositive. Sequencing used PBMCs. For the CDR3, the DNA is TGTGCCAGCAGTTTTGTAGGGGGCGGGAACGGGGAGCTGTTTTTT. Its protein is CASSFVGGGNGELFF.